One sample yielded the 18 T cell receptor beta chains listed below, sequenced in a study of PD-1 blockade in classical Hodgkin lymphoma. The table came from immunoSEQ multiplex PCR; TCRdb's copy has only in-frame clones and leaves some out. The sample lists about 47,000 clones; around 80% were seen once. Stated time point: cycle 4 day 1 (C4D1), after less than seven weeks of nivolumab. Following autologous stem cell transplantation, relapse occurred in every patient, and exposure to brentuximab vedotin varied. This sample comprised peripheral blood mononuclear cells (PBMCs), obtained before the fourth cycle of nivolumab. The receptor set was obtained from a human donor with classical Hodgkin lymphoma.

The CDR3 DNA is TGTGCCAGCAGCCTAGACGGTGCGAACACCGGGGAGCTGTTTTTT. Translating it yields CASSLDGANTGELFF. This sequence joins TRBV7-2 and TRBJ2-2; D gene ambiguous. The CDR3 consists of 15 residues. V lost 5 bases, J lost 0 bases, and 10 bases lay in between. Germline CDR1 is SGHTA and CDR2 is FQGNSA.

Regarding this clone: Other DNA sequences in this sample translate to the same CDR3. In DNA form, the CDR3 reads TGTGCCAGTAGTATCGGCAGAGATACGCAGTATTTT. This gives the protein CASSIGRDTQYF. This rearrangement joins TRBV19 to TRBJ2-3; D ambiguous. V was cut by 3 bases and J by 5 bases, with 6 bases left in between. The germline V gene encodes CDR1 LNHDA and CDR2 SQIVND (reference sequence). The CDR3 has 12 amino acids. The entire variable domain, with the rest obtained from reference TRBV19 and TRBJ2-3, is as follows: DGGITQSPKYLFRKEGQNVTLSCEQNLNHDAMYWYRQDPGQGLRLIYYSQIVNDFQKGDIAEGYSVSREKKESFPLTVTSAQKNPTAFYLCASSIGRDTQYFGPGTRLTVL.

The DNA of the CDR3 is TGCAGTGCCACAGGGACCTACGAGCAGTACTTC. It is translated as CSATGTYEQYF. This chain connects TRBV20-1 to TRBJ2-7; maybe TRBD1 (6 bases). V was pared by 6 bases and J by 2 bases, with 8 bases between. The CDR3 length is 11 residues. Germline loops: CDR1 DFQATT, CDR2 SNEGSKA (reference sequence).

The chain has TRBV9 and TRBJ2-7, with 9 positions matching TRBD2. Germline V lookup: CDR1 SGDLS, CDR2 YYNGEE. V lost 3 bases to trimming and J lost 5 bases; unmatched junction nucleotides: 3. The CDR3 is 13 amino acids. CDR3 in DNA: TGTGCCAGCAGCGGACGACTAGCGGACGAGCAGTACTTC. It yields the protein CASSGRLADEQYF.

The genes are TRBV27 and TRBJ1-2; maybe TRBD1 (6 bases). V lost 5 bases to trimming and J lost 4 bases, with 14 bases between them. This CDR3 is built from 14 residues. Germline CDR1 reads MNHEY; CDR2 reads SMNVEV (reference sequence). The CDR3 loop is CASSISTGPYGYTF. In nucleotides, the CDR3 is TGTGCCAGCAGTATCTCGACAGGCCCCTATGGCTACACCTTC.

The rearrangement joins TRBV5-5 to TRBJ2-7; the D is unclear. CDR3 length: 12 residues. Germline values: CDR1 SGHKS, CDR2 YYEKEE (reference sequence). V was clipped by 2 bases and J by 2 bases, with 5 bases between them. As DNA, the CDR3 is TGTGCCAGCAGCTTACAGACCTACGAGCAGTACTTC. Translated, it gives CASSLQTYEQYF.

This chain joins TRBV29-1 and TRBJ1-2, with D possibly being TRBD1 (5 bases). V was trimmed by 7 bases and J by 2 bases, leaving 14 bases between them. The CDR3 is made up of 13 amino acids. Germline V gives CDR1 SQVTM, CDR2 ANQGSEA. DNA of the CDR3: TGCAGCGCCCCACAGGAGCTAAACTATGGCTACACCTTC. This gives the protein CSAPQELNYGYTF.

The chain carries TRBV27 and TRBJ2-2, with TRBD2 matching over 8 bases. The CDR3 covers 15 residues. Germline lookup yields CDR1 MNHEY and CDR2 SMNVEV (reference sequence). V lost 6 bases, J lost 4 bases, and 7 bases stayed unmatched. The CDR3 DNA sequence: TGTGCCAGCAGCCGACTAGCGATGGTCACCGGGGAGCTGTTTTTT. The encoded protein is CASSRLAMVTGELFF.

This rearrangement joins TRBV11-3 to TRBJ2-2; D gene unclear. The V end was cut by 1 base, the J end by 6 bases, with 9 bases between. CDR1 and CDR2 from the germline V gene are SGHNT and YENEEA. There are 14 residues in the CDR3. The CDR3 DNA reads as TGTGCCAGCAGCTTAGGCGACGTGTCCGGGGAGCTGTTTTTT. It is translated as CASSLGDVSGELFF.

The chain combines TRBV15 with TRBJ1-6; D gene uncertain. This CDR3 has 16 residues. Germline V gene lookup returns CDR1 LNHNV and CDR2 YYDKDF (reference sequence). V was shortened by 4 bases and J by 9 bases, with 19 bases between the two germline ends. The CDR3 spells CATSNRPRGAGSPLHF. CDR3 nucleotides: TGTGCCACCAGCAATAGACCGCGGGGTGCCGGTTCACCCCTCCACTTT. The complete variable domain, with remaining parts taken from reference TRBV15 and TRBJ1-6, reads DAMVIQNPRYQVTQFGKPVTLSCSQTLNHNVMYWYQQKSSQAPKLLFHYYDKDFNNEADTPDNFQSRRPNTSFCFLDIRSPGLGDTAMYLCATSNRPRGAGSPLHFGNGTRLTVT.

The rearrangement links TRBV7-9 to TRBJ1-1, with D uncertain. Trimming removed 3 bases from V and 7 bases from J, with 18 bases in between. The CDR3 runs 15 residues. Germline CDR1 and CDR2: SEHNR and FQNEAQ (reference sequence). The CDR3 sequence: CASSFPGSGTYEAFF. CDR3 bases: TGTGCCAGCAGCTTCCCCGGATCCGGAACTTATGAAGCTTTCTTT.

The chain couples TRBV18 to TRBJ1-1; 7 nucleotides agree with TRBD1. The CDR3 contains 14 residues. V lost 0 bases, J lost 12 bases, and 10 bases stayed unmatched. The germline gives CDR1 KGHSH, CDR2 LQKENI. The CDR3 spells CASSPPNRGGSPFF. The DNA for the CDR3 is TGTGCCAGCTCACCACCGAACAGGGGCGGTTCCCCTTTCTTT.

J is TRBJ2-3 and V is TRBV14, with 9 bases fitting TRBD1. V shed 2 bases and J 3 bases; nucleotides not matched to a gene: 6. Germline values: CDR1 SGHDN, CDR2 FVKESK. The CDR3 has 16 amino acids. The CDR3 DNA is TGTGCCAGCAGCCAAAATCAGGGACAGGGTACAGATACGCAGTATTTT. Protein product: CASSQNQGQGTDTQYF.

This chain links TRBV7-6 with TRBJ1-3; TRBD1 matches 8 bases. Germline CDR1 and CDR2: SGHVS and FNYEAQ. CDR3 length: 16 residues. Trimming removed 5 bases from V and 0 bases from J; junction bases left unmatched: 6. As DNA, the CDR3 is TGTGCCAGCAGCCGGGACAGGCTCGCCTCTGGAAACACCATATATTTT. Amino acid sequence: CASSRDRLASGNTIYF.

V is TRBV9 and J is TRBJ2-2, with 8 bases matching TRBD2. CDR3 length: 14 amino acids. Germline V gives CDR1 SGDLS, CDR2 YYNGEE. The V gene end was trimmed by 3 bases and the J gene end by 6 bases; junction bases not matched to a gene: 4. CDR3 residues: CASSEGTSPGELFF. In DNA, the CDR3 is TGTGCCAGCAGCGAGGGGACTAGTCCCGGGGAGCTGTTTTTT.

In its sample, this clone was seen many times. The chain links TRBV2 to TRBJ1-1; 8 bases agree with TRBD1. CDR3 length: 15 amino acids. Germline assignment: CDR1 SNHLY and CDR2 FYNNEI. Losses at the gene ends were 10 bases for V and 4 bases for J; bases not matched to a gene: 14. This CDR3 is CAIDKPGGDGTEAFF. The CDR3 nucleotides read TGTGCCATCGATAAGCCAGGGGGCGACGGCACTGAAGCTTTCTTT.

This chain joins TRBV4-1 and TRBJ1-4; 8 bases are shared with TRBD1. Per the germline V gene, CDR1 is MGHRA and CDR2 is YSYEKL. This CDR3 is built from 16 residues. The junction had 9 bases not matched to a gene; V was cut back by 2 bases and J by 7 bases. CDR3 amino acids: CASSQITGGDSEKLFF. The CDR3 region has the DNA TGCGCCAGCAGCCAAATTACAGGGGGGGATAGTGAAAAACTGTTTTTT.

The V gene is TRBV6-5, the J gene TRBJ1-2; no clear D gene. The V end lost 5 bases, the J end lost 7 bases, and 14 bases lay between the germline ends. The CDR3 loop spans 13 amino acids. The germline gives CDR1 MNHEY, CDR2 SVGAGI. Here the CDR3 DNA reads TGTGCCAGCAGTGAAGCGGGCGCGACTGGCTACACCTTC. Amino acids: CASSEAGATGYTF.